Shown below are 10 T cell receptor beta chains from a single sample sequenced in a study of OX40 agonist ivuxolimab in advanced cancers. Clones were read by immunoSEQ multiplex PCR, and TCRdb kept only the in-frame ones, dropping some. The sample has under 45,000 clones; more than 80% are singletons. The sequencing used CD4+ or CD8+ T cells sorted from blood, collected in a trial of the OX40 agonist ivuxolimab. These TCRs come from an adult with an advanced solid tumor such as melanoma, head and neck, liver or kidney cancer.

The V and J genes are TRBV28 and TRBJ2-7; 14 nucleotides line up with TRBD2. J lost 6 bases, V lost 4 bases, and 8 bases had no gene match. The CDR3 has 16 amino acids. CDR1 is MDHEN and CDR2 is SYDVKM in the germline V gene. The CDR3 DNA sequence: TGTGCCAGCAGTTGGGGGACTAGCGGGGGACGCCGCGAGCAGTACTTC. Protein: CASSWGTSGGRREQYF.

This clone was seen a few times. V usage is TRBV6-5 and J usage is TRBJ1-3, with a possible D match to TRBD1 (5 bases). CDR3 length equals 16 residues. Germline loops: CDR1 MNHEY, CDR2 SVGAGI. V gave up 0 bases and J gave up 0 bases, with 9 bases separating them. The CDR3 sequence is CASSYSWGSSGNTIYF. CDR3 coding DNA: TGTGCCAGCAGTTACTCGTGGGGGAGCTCTGGAAACACCATATATTTT.

This rearrangement joins TRBV19 to TRBJ2-1, with D maybe TRBD1 (6 bases). V lost 5 bases, J lost 9 bases, and 11 bases lay in between. CDR3 length: 12 amino acids. From germline, CDR1 is LNHDA and CDR2 SQIVND (reference sequence). CDR3 coding DNA: TGTGCCAGTAGTTGGGAAGGGGGTGAGCAGTTCTTC. It is translated as CASSWEGGEQFF.

V gene TRBV6-5 combines with J gene TRBJ1-2; weak D call: TRBD1 (6 bases). The CDR3 is made up of 16 amino acids. Germline CDR1 MNHEY, CDR2 SVGAGI. Trimming removed 2 bases at V and 6 bases at J, with 19 bases between. The CDR3 DNA reads as TGTGCCAGCAGTTACGTGGGACGGGGGGCGAATAATGGCTACACCTTC. Translating it yields CASSYVGRGANNGYTF.

V usage is TRBV7-2 and J usage is TRBJ2-5; D might be TRBD1 or TRBD2, each matching 5 bases. The CDR3 consists of 14 residues. Trimming cost V 5 bases and J 4 bases, with 14 bases left between them. The germline gives CDR1 SGHTA, CDR2 FQGNSA. The CDR3 reads CASSQGPIGETQYF. For the CDR3, the DNA is TGTGCCAGCAGCCAGGGACCTATCGGAGAGACCCAGTACTTC.

This sequence joins TRBV4-2 and TRBJ2-1, with 12 bases matching TRBD2. The germline CDR1 and CDR2 sequences are LGHNA and YNFKEQ. Unmatched junction bases numbered 6, after V lost 0 bases and J lost 9 bases. The CDR3 has 16 residues. In DNA, the CDR3 is TGTGCCAGCAGCCAAGATCCTAGCGGGAGGGCCGTTGAGCAGTTCTTC. This gives the protein CASSQDPSGRAVEQFF.

The chain is built from TRBV4-3 and TRBJ2-7; D may be TRBD1 (6 bases). Germline CDR1 and CDR2: LGHNA and YSLEER. The CDR3 length is 17 residues. V lost 3 bases and J lost 4, with 22 bases in between. The CDR3, as DNA: TGCGCCAGCAGCCACTCCTACCGGGACATTTCGGTATACGAGCAGTACTTC. The encoded protein is CASSHSYRDISVYEQYF.

The J gene is TRBJ2-3, the V gene TRBV7-8; 8 positions match TRBD2. This CDR3 is built from 16 residues. Germline-derived CDR1 and CDR2 are SGHVS and FQNEAQ. Unmatched junction bases numbered 9, after V lost 1 base and J lost 6 bases. The CDR3 nucleotides are TGTGCCAGCAGCTTAGGTCCTGCGGGGGGAAGCGATACGCAGTATTTT. Protein: CASSLGPAGGSDTQYF.

This clone was recorded once. The chain uses TRBV9 and TRBJ1-5, with 12 bases lining up with TRBD1. The germline V gene has CDR1 SGDLS and CDR2 YYNGEE. The CDR3 contains 14 residues. V gave up 3 bases and J gave up 9 bases; unmatched junction bases: 4. The CDR3 here is CASSEGQGALPQHF. CDR3 DNA: TGTGCCAGCAGCGAGGGACAGGGGGCACTGCCCCAGCATTTT.

The genes are TRBV7-8 and TRBJ1-5; tentative D call: TRBD1 (5 bases). Trimming took 1 base from V and 6 from J, leaving 13 bases between them. Germline CDR1 is SGHVS and CDR2 is FQNEAQ. The CDR3 extends over 15 amino acids. DNA of the CDR3: TGTGCCAGCAGCTTAGACGAGCAGGGCGGTCAGCCCCAGCATTTT. Protein sequence: CASSLDEQGGQPQHF.